This T cell receptor (beta chain) was retrieved from a study of CD8 T cells in ankylosing spondylitis. General study findings and limits: Reportedly, matched ankylosing spondylitis synovial fluid was significantly enriched for disease-linked clones. Blood from ankylosing spondylitis patients appeared to carry a characteristic eight-variant TCR beta motif. CD8+ cells made up the disease-linked clones, which were relatively rare in peripheral blood.

This clonotype has at least ten counts. Its specificity is unknown. This CDR3 is built from 13 residues. Looked up from germline, CDR1 is MDHEN and CDR2 is SYDVKM. Trimming took 5 bases from V and 0 from J, leaving 4 bases between them. Scientists made TCR beta libraries using quantitative 5'-RACE with molecular barcodes. TCRdb used MiXCR to reprocess the 5' RACE reads, holding one entry per CDR3 protein. The table includes some 100,000 distinct CDR3 sequences, about 8.6% detected once. This clonotype originated in a male donor with ankylosing spondylitis or in good health (not recorded which). V and J are TRBV28 and TRBJ2-2; D is unclear. Sequenced: blood, either unsorted or a sorted T cell fraction (not recorded which). The CDR3 sequence: CASSRTNTGELFF. CDR3 in DNA: TGTGCCAGCAGTAGGACGAACACCGGGGAGCTGTTTTTT. Together with reference TRBV28 and TRBJ2-2, the CDR3 gives the full variable domain: DVKVTQSSRYLVKRTGEKVFLECVQDMDHENMFWYRQDPGLGLRLIYFSYDVKMKEKGDIPEGYSVSREKKERFSLILESASTNQTSMYLCASSRTNTGELFFGEGSRLTVL.